This T cell receptor (beta chain) was documented in a study of identical twins. Of note for this clonotype: Antigen: not known.

One entry per CDR3 protein results from TCRdb running MiXCR on the 5' RACE reads. The sample shows 1.5 million to 2 million distinct CDR3 sequences, more than 30% of them seen only once. Study outcomes and limitations: Cross-sectional statistical analysis was relied on for the conclusions, without the same donors being followed.

This clonotype was obtained from a newborn girl in good health. Sequencing input: cord blood.

DNA of the CDR3: TGCAGTGCTAGCTACAGCTCACCCCTCCACTTT. Protein: CSASYSSPLHF. V and J are TRBV20-1 and TRBJ1-6; D gene unclear. The CDR3 has 11 residues. The V gene's germline CDR1 is DFQATT and CDR2 SNEGSKA (reference sequence). Trimming took 3 bases from V and 10 from J, leaving 7 bases between them.